The present T cell receptor beta chain was sequenced within a study of blood T cells in healthy people across ages. Alongside a J-beta primer mix, a sample-barcoded 5' primer served in a second PCR lasting 7 to 11 cycles. TCRdb redid the calling of the 5' RACE reads with MiXCR, one entry per CDR3 protein. The table includes approximately 1,700,000 distinct CDR3 sequences, about 39% detected once. For every donor, a draw yielded roughly 9.3 milliliters of peripheral blood. Extracted total RNA amounted to at least 5.5 micrograms for each sample. Trimming shortened V by 3 bases and J by 5 bases, and 22 bases separated the two germline ends. CDR1 SQVTM and CDR2 ANQGSEA come from the germline V gene. The CDR3 extends over 16 amino acids. This clonotype has a count of ten or more.

V usage is TRBV29-1 and J usage is TRBJ2-5; D tentatively fits TRBD1 or TRBD2 (7 bases each). The TCR comes from a human donor in good health. The sample was blood. In nucleotides, the CDR3 is TGCAGCGTTGAGACTACCCAGGGGGGGGCCGGTGAGACCCAGTACTTC. Amino acids: CSVETTQGGAGETQYF.